The clone carrying this TCR beta chain was found a few times. The antigen is not known. This CDR3 spans 15 amino acids. Germline assignment: CDR1 MDHEN and CDR2 SYDVKM. Losses at the gene ends were 0 bases for V and 3 bases for J; bases not matched to a gene: 4. Sequenced by immunoSEQ multiplex PCR; TCRdb stores in-frame clones only, minus some. This table holds approximately 10,000 clones, approximately 75% found once. The data derive from a study of tumor-infiltrating lymphocytes in localized non-small cell lung cancer. Study-wide results and caveats: No T-cell fraction difference was seen between IM1 and IM2 tumors.

The receptor comes from a human donor with non-small cell lung cancer. The sequenced sample was uninvolved lung tissue not adjacent to the tumor. The V and J genes are TRBV28 and TRBJ1-1, with TRBD1 identical over 7 bases. CDR3 nucleotide sequence: TGTGCCAGCAGTTTATGGGGGGACAGCCACACTGAAGCTTTCTTT. Translation: CASSLWGDSHTEAFF.